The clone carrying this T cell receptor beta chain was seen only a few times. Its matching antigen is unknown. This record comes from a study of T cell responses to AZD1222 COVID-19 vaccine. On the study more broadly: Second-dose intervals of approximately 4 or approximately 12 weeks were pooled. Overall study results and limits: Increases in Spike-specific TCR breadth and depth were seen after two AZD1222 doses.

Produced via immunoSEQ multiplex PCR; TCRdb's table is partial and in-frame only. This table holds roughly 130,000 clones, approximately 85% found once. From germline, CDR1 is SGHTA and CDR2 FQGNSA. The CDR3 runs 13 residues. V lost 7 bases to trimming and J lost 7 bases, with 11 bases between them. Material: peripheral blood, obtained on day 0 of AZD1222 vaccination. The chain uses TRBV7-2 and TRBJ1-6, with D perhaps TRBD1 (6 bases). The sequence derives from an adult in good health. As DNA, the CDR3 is TGTGCCAGCAACCGGGACACAAATTCACCCCTCCACTTT. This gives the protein CASNRDTNSPLHF.